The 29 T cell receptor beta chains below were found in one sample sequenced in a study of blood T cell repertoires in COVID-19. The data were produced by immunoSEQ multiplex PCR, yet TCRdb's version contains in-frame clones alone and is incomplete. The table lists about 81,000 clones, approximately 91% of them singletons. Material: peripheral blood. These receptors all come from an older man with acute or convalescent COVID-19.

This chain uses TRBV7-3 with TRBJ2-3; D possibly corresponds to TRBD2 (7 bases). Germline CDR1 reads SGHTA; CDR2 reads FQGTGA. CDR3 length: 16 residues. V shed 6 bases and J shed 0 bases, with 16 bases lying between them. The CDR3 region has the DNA TGTGCCAGCAGTTCCTTTGGGGGGGCTAGCACAGATACGCAGTATTTT. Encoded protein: CASSSFGGASTDTQYF.

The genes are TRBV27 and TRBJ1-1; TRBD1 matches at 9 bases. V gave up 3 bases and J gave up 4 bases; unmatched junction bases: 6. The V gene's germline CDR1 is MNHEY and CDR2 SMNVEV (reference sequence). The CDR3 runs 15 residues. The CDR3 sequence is CASSFTGGVSTEAFF. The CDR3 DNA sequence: TGTGCCAGCAGTTTTACAGGGGGCGTGAGCACTGAAGCTTTCTTT.

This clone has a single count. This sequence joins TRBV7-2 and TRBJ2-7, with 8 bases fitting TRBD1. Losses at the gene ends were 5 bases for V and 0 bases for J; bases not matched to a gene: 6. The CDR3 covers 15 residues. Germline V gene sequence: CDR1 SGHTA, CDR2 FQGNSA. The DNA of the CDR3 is TGTGCCAGCAGCATGCTTGGACAGGGCTCCTACGAGCAGTACTTC. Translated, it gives CASSMLGQGSYEQYF.

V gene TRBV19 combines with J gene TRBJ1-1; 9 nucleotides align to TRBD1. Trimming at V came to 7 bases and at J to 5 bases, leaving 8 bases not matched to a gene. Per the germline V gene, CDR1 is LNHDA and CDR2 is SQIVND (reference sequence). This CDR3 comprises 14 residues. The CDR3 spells CASNLPDRGTEAFF. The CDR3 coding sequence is TGTGCCAGTAACCTCCCAGACAGGGGGACTGAAGCTTTCTTT. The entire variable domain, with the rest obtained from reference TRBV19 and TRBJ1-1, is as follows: DGGITQSPKYLFRKEGQNVTLSCEQNLNHDAMYWYRQDPGQGLRLIYYSQIVNDFQKGDIAEGYSVSREKKESFPLTVTSAQKNPTAFYLCASNLPDRGTEAFFGQGTRLTVV.

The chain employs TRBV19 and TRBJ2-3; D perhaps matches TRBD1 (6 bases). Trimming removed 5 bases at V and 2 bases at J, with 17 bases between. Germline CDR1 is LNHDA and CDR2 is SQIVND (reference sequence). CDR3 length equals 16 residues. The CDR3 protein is CASSPQTGTVTDTQYF. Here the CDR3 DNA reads TGTGCCAGTAGTCCCCAGACAGGAACAGTCACAGATACGCAGTATTTT.

The CDR3 region has the DNA TGTGCCAGCAGCCAAATCGCCAGGGGGAACTCACCCCTCCACTTT. This encodes CASSQIARGNSPLHF. This sequence joins TRBV3-1 (or the pseudogene TRBV3-2) and TRBJ1-6; TRBD1 matches 7 bases. Germline lookup yields CDR1 LGHDT and CDR2 YNNKEL (reference sequence). The CDR3 spans 15 residues. With V trimmed by 2 bases and J by 10 bases, 8 bases remained unmatched.

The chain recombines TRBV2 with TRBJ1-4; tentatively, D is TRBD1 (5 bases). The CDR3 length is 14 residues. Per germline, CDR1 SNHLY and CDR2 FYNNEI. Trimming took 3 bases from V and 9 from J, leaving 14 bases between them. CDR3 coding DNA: TGTGCCAGCAGTGAGGCAGGCGGGGGGAAAAAACTGTTTTTT. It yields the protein CASSEAGGGKKLFF.

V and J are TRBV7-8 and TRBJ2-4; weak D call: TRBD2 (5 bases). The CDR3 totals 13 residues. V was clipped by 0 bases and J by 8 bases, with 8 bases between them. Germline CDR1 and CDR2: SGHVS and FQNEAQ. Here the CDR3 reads CASSLAYGDIQYF. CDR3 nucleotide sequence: TGTGCCAGCAGCTTAGCTTACGGGGACATTCAGTACTTC.

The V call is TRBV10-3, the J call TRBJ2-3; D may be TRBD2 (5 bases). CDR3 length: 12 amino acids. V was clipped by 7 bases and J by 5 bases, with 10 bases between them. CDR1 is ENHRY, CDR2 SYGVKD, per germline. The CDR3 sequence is CAINSVGDTQYF. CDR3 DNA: TGTGCCATCAATAGCGTGGGAGATACGCAGTATTTT.

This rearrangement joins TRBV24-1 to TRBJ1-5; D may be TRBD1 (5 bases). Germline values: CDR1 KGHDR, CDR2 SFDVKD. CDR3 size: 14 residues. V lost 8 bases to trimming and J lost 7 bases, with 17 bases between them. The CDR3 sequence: CATMGQGKNQPQHF. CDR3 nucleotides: TGTGCCACCATGGGGCAGGGTAAGAACCAGCCCCAGCATTTT.

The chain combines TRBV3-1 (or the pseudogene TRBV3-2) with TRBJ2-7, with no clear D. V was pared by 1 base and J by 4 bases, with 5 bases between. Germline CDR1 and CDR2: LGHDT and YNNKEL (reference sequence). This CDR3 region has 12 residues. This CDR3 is CASSQVPYEQYF. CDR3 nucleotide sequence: TGTGCCAGCAGCCAAGTCCCGTACGAGCAGTACTTC.

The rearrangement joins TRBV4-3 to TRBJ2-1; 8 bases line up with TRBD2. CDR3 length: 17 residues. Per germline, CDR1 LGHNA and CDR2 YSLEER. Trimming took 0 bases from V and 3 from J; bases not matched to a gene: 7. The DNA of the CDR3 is TGCGCCAGCAGCCAAGATGTCCGGGGGGGGGTCTACAATGAGCAGTTCTTC. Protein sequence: CASSQDVRGGVYNEQFF.

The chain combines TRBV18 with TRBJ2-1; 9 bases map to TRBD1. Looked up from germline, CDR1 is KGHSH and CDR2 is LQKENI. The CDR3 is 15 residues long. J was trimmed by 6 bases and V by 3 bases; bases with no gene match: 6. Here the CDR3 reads CASSPAGTGINEQFF. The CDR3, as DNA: TGTGCCAGCTCACCTGCTGGGACAGGGATCAATGAGCAGTTCTTC.

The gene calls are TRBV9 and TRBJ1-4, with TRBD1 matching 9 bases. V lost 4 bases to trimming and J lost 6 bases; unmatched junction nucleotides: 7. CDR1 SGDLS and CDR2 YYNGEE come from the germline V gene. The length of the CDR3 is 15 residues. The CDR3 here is CASSSRDRADEKLFF. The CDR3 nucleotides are TGTGCCAGCAGCAGCCGGGACAGGGCGGATGAAAAACTGTTTTTT.

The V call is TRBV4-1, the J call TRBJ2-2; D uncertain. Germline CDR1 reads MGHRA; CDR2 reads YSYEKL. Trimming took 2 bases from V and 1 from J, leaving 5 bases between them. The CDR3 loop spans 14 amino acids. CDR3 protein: CASSQTGNTGELFF. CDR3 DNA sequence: TGCGCCAGCAGCCAAACGGGGAACACCGGGGAGCTGTTTTTT.

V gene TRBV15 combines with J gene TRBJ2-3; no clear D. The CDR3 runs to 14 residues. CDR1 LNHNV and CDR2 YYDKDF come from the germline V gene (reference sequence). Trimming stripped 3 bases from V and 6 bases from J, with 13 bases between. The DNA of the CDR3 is TGTGCCACCAGCAGGTCAACCCCGGTTGATACGCAGTATTTT. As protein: CATSRSTPVDTQYF.

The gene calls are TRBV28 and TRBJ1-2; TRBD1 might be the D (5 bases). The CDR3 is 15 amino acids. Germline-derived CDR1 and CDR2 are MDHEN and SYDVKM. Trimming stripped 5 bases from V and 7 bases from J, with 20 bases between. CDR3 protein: CASSPSLGRVFGYTF. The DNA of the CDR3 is TGTGCCAGCAGTCCCTCTTTGGGGCGCGTATTTGGCTACACCTTC.

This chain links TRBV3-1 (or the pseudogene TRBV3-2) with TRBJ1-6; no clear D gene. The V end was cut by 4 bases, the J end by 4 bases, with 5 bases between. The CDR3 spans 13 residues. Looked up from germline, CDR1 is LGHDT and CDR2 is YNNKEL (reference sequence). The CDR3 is CASSPPYNSPLHF. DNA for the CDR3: TGTGCCAGCAGCCCCCCTTATAATTCACCCCTCCACTTT.

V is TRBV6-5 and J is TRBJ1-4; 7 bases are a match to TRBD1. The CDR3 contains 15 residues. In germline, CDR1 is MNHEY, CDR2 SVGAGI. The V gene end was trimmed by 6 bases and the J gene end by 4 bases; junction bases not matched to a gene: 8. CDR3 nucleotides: TGTGCCAGCAGGCCAATGGGACAGAATAATGAAAAACTGTTTTTT. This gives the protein CASRPMGQNNEKLFF.

The CDR3 sequence: CASSGPGGQPQHF. CDR3 sequence (DNA): TGTGCCAGCAGCGGCCCGGGAGGTCAGCCCCAGCATTTT. This rearrangement joins TRBV7-2 to TRBJ1-5; D ambiguous. V lost 5 bases to trimming and J lost 6 bases, with 11 bases between them. The CDR3 is 13 amino acids. Germline V CDR1 and CDR2: SGHTA, FQGNSA. The full variable domain, completed using reference TRBV7-2 and TRBJ1-5, is GAGVSQSPSNKVTEKGKDVELRCDPISGHTALYWYRQSLGQGLEFLIYFQGNSAPDKSGLPSDRFSAERTGGSVSTLTIQRTQQEDSAVYLCASSGPGGQPQHFGDGTRLSIL.

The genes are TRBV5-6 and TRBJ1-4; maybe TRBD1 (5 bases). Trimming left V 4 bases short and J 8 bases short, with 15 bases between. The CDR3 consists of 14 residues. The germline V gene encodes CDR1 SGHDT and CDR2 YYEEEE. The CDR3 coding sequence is TGTGCCAGCAGCCCCGCTGACAGTGAAGAAAAACTGTTTTTT. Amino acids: CASSPADSEEKLFF.

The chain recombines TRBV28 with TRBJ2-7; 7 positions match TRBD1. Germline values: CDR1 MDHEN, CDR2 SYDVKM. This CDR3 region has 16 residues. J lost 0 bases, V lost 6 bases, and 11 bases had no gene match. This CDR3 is CASSSLPGQSSYEQYF. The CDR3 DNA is TGTGCCAGCAGCTCACTCCCGGGACAGAGCTCCTACGAGCAGTACTTC.

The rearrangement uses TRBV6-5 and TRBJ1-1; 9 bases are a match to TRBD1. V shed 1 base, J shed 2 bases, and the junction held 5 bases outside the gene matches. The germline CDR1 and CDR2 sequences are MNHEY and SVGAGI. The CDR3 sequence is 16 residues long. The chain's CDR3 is CASSYFGTGINTEAFF. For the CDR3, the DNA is TGTGCCAGCAGTTACTTTGGGACAGGGATAAACACTGAAGCTTTCTTT.

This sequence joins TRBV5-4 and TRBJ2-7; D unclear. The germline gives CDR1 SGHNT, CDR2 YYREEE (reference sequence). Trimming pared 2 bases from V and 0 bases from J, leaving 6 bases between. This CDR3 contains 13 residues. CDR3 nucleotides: TGTGCCAGCAGCTTCCCGGGCTCCTACGAGCAGTACTTC. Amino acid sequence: CASSFPGSYEQYF.

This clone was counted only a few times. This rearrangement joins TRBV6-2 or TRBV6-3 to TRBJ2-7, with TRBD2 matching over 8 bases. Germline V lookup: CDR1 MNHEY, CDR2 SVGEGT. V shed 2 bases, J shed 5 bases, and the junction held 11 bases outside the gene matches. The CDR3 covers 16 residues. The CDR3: CASSYPEEGLAHEQYF. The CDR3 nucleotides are TGTGCCAGCAGTTACCCAGAAGAAGGACTAGCCCACGAGCAGTACTTC.

For the CDR3, the DNA is TGTGCCAGTCGGGACAGGTACTCTGGGGCCAACGTCCTGACTTTC. It codes for CASRDRYSGANVLTF. The rearrangement uses TRBV19 and TRBJ2-6, with TRBD1 matching over 8 bases. The V segment lost 8 bases and the J segment 0 bases; nucleotides outside the gene matches: 3. The CDR3 sequence is 15 residues long. Germline CDR1 and CDR2: LNHDA and SQIVND (reference sequence).

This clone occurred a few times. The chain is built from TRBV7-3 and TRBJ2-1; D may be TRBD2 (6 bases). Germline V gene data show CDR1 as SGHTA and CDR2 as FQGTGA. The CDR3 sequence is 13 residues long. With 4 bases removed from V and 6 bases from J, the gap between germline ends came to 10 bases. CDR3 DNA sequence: TGTGCCAGCAGCTCCCCCGGGGGCAATGAGCAGTTCTTC. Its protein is CASSSPGGNEQFF.

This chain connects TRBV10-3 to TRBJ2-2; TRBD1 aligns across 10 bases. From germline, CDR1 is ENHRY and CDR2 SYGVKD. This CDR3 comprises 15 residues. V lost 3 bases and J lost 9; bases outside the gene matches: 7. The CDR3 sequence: CAISENGQGVRELFF. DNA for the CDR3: TGTGCCATCAGTGAAAACGGACAGGGGGTACGGGAGCTGTTTTTT.

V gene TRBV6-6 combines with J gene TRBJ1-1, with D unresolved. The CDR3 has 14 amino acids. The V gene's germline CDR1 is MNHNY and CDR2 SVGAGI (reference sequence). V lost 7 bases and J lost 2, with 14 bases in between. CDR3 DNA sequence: TGTGCCAGCAACATCGTAGGAGCCAACACTGAAGCTTTCTTT. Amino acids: CASNIVGANTEAFF.